These 26 T cell receptor beta chains originate from one sample sequenced in a study of T-cell memory formation after mild COVID-19. TCRdb re-analysed the 5' RACE reads in MiXCR, keeping a single row per CDR3 protein. Among 380,000 or so distinct CDR3 sequences listed, around an eighth were seen once. The material sequenced was PBMCs or a T cell subset sorted from them (not recorded which). These receptors were taken from a man between 18 and 35 years old who had mild COVID-19 (a few samples of this study predate the infection). Cell type and time point are not known.

This clonotype is medium-sized (0.01 to 0.1%) by share. V usage is TRBV4-2 and J usage is TRBJ2-5; TRBD2 agrees at 15 bases. The CDR3 consists of 16 residues. Germline CDR1 and CDR2: LGHNA and YNFKEQ. The J segment lost 5 bases and the V segment lost 2 bases, leaving 3 bases of the junction unmatched. CDR3 DNA: TGTGCCAGCAGCCAAACCGGGACTAGCGGGGGGGAGACCCAGTACTTC. This encodes CASSQTGTSGGETQYF.

The chain couples TRBV6-6 to TRBJ1-1; D possibly corresponds to TRBD1 (5 bases). The CDR3 spans 16 residues. Germline-derived CDR1 and CDR2 are MNHNY and SVGAGI (reference sequence). Trimming cost V 6 bases and J 3 bases, with 20 bases left between them. In nucleotides, the CDR3 is TGTGCCAGCAGAAGAATTTCAGGGCCCCTCGACACTGAAGCTTTCTTT. This codes for CASRRISGPLDTEAFF.

In its sample, this clonotype was seen a few times. The V and J genes are TRBV6-1 and TRBJ1-5, with 7 positions matching TRBD1. Germline V gives CDR1 MNHNS, CDR2 SASEGT. J was trimmed by 9 bases and V by 6 bases; bases with no gene match: 5. The CDR3 consists of 12 residues. For the CDR3, the DNA is TGTGCCAGCAGGACAGGGTCAGGGCCCCAGCATTTT. This sequence encodes CASRTGSGPQHF.

The table lists this clonotype with many counts. The genes are TRBV13 and TRBJ2-1; the D is unclear. V lost 6 bases, J lost 6 bases, and 6 bases lay in between. The CDR3 is 11 residues long. CDR1 is PRHDT, CDR2 FYEKMQ, per germline (reference sequence). CDR3 nucleotides: TGTGCCAGCAGATGGGGCAATGAGCAGTTCTTC. Translated, it gives CASRWGNEQFF.

In this sample, this clonotype turned up a few times. The genes are TRBV6-2 or TRBV6-3 and TRBJ2-2; TRBD1 matches 7 bases. CDR3 size: 16 residues. Looked up from germline, CDR1 is MNHEY and CDR2 is SVGEGT. J lost 3 bases, V lost 4 bases, and 8 bases had no gene match. The CDR3 coding sequence is TGTGCCAGCAGTTCGCCGGGACAGTGGGACACCGGGGAGCTGTTTTTT. Translation: CASSSPGQWDTGELFF.

Only a few counts were recorded for this clonotype. This chain joins TRBV5-1 and TRBJ1-4; no clear D. V was shortened by 4 bases and J by 7 bases, with 14 bases between the two germline ends. The CDR3 sequence is 14 residues long. CDR1 SGHRS and CDR2 YFSETQ come from the germline V gene. The CDR3, as DNA: TGCGCCAGCAGCCCGGCGTCTCCGGTTGAAAAACTGTTTTTT. This encodes CASSPASPVEKLFF.

This clonotype has only a few counts. The chain uses TRBV5-1 and TRBJ1-2; D uncertain. Germline CDR1 is SGHRS and CDR2 is YFSETQ. The CDR3 totals 12 residues. The V end lost 2 bases, the J end lost 7 bases, and 9 bases lay between the germline ends. CDR3 region: CASSFDAAGYTF. The CDR3 nucleotides read TGCGCCAGCAGCTTCGATGCGGCTGGCTACACCTTC.

This chain connects TRBV18 to TRBJ1-3; D unclear. The V gene's germline CDR1 is KGHSH and CDR2 LQKENI. This CDR3 has 14 amino acids. Trimming left V 6 bases short and J 0 bases short, with 9 bases between. The CDR3: CASSPVYSGNTIYF. CDR3 nucleotide sequence: TGTGCCAGCTCGCCGGTCTACTCTGGAAACACCATATATTTT.

The chain employs TRBV5-1 and TRBJ2-1; a possible D gene is TRBD2 (5 bases). CDR1 SGHRS and CDR2 YFSETQ come from the germline V gene. V lost 4 bases and J lost 8, with 16 bases in between. This CDR3 spans 14 amino acids. In DNA, the CDR3 is TGCGCCAGCAGCGGACTTTTGACGCCAGATGAGCAGTTCTTC. As protein: CASSGLLTPDEQFF.

This chain uses TRBV7-2 with TRBJ1-1; 7 bases line up with TRBD1. CDR1 is SGHTA and CDR2 is FQGNSA in the germline V gene. The V segment lost 4 bases and the J segment 10 bases; nucleotides outside the gene matches: 9. This CDR3 region has 13 residues. The CDR3 spells CASSSDRVYSAFF. Written as DNA, the CDR3 is TGTGCCAGCAGCTCCGACAGGGTTTATTCAGCTTTCTTT.

The J gene is TRBJ2-1, the V gene TRBV14; D remains unclear. Looked up from germline, CDR1 is SGHDN and CDR2 is FVKESK. The CDR3 runs 13 residues. With 4 bases removed from V and 10 bases from J, the gap between germline ends came to 14 bases. The CDR3 loop is CASSLGRQREQFF. The CDR3 DNA reads TGTGCCAGCAGCCTCGGACGCCAGCGAGAGCAGTTCTTC. Filled out from reference TRBV14 and TRBJ2-1, the complete variable domain reads EAGVTQFPSHSVIEKGQTVTLRCDPISGHDNLYWYRRVMGKEIKFLLHFVKESKQDESGMPNNRFLAERTGGTYSTLKVQPAELEDSGVYFCASSLGRQREQFFGPGTRLTVL.

This clonotype came up a few times. This chain uses TRBV5-1 with TRBJ1-2, with 10 positions matching TRBD1. The germline CDR1 and CDR2 sequences are SGHRS and YFSETQ. V lost 3 bases and J lost 2; bases outside the gene matches: 4. This CDR3 has 15 residues. CDR3: CASSWETGGNYGYTF. Here the CDR3 DNA reads TGCGCCAGCAGCTGGGAGACAGGGGGCAACTATGGCTACACCTTC.

This clonotype was seen more than once but under ten times. The genes are TRBV11-2 and TRBJ2-1; 10 bases align to TRBD1. The germline gives CDR1 SGHAT, CDR2 FQNNGV. After removal of 6 bases from V and 8 bases from J, the junction contained 10 bases not matched to a gene. CDR3 length equals 15 residues. In DNA, the CDR3 is TGTGCCAGCAGAGTGGGGACAGGGGTTTTTCATGAGCAGTTCTTC. This encodes CASRVGTGVFHEQFF. Filled out from reference TRBV11-2 and TRBJ2-1, the complete variable domain reads EAGVAQSPRYKIIEKRQSVAFWCNPISGHATLYWYQQILGQGPKLLIQFQNNGVVDDSQLPKDRFSAERLKGVDSTLKIQPAKLEDSAVYLCASRVGTGVFHEQFFGPGTRLTVL.

This clonotype was detected only a few times. The chain has TRBV12-3 or TRBV12-4 and TRBJ1-1; D gene uncertain. Trimming cost V 6 bases and J 4 bases, with 12 bases left between them. The CDR3 totals 13 residues. Here the CDR3 reads CASRSRGGTEAFF. The DNA of the CDR3 is TGTGCCAGCAGGTCCCGGGGAGGCACTGAAGCTTTCTTT.

This chain joins TRBV6-2 or TRBV6-3 and TRBJ2-6, with a tentative D call TRBD1 (7 bases). Trimming shortened V by 6 bases and J by 4 bases, and 16 bases separated the two germline ends. The CDR3 sequence is 16 residues long. In germline, CDR1 is MNHEY, CDR2 SVGEGT. CDR3 bases: TGTGCCAGCAGACGAACAGGGGAGGCCGGGGCCAACGTCCTGACTTTC. Protein product: CASRRTGEAGANVLTF.

This clonotype was detected a few times. The chain recombines TRBV12-3 or TRBV12-4 with TRBJ2-4; D may be TRBD1 (6 bases). This CDR3 region has 13 residues. The V and J ends lost 5 bases and 9 bases respectively, with 14 bases between them. The CDR3 loop is CASSTREQGIQYF. DNA of the CDR3: TGTGCCAGCAGTACCCGTGAACAGGGCATTCAGTACTTC.

This clonotype was detected many times. The chain has TRBV7-2 and TRBJ1-1, with 10 positions matching TRBD1. The CDR3 is 15 amino acids. After removal of 4 bases from V and 4 bases from J, the junction contained 6 bases not matched to a gene. The germline V gene encodes CDR1 SGHTA and CDR2 FQGNSA. The CDR3 region is CASSSPGQGSTEAFF. Written as DNA, the CDR3 is TGTGCCAGCAGCTCCCCGGGACAGGGGTCCACTGAAGCTTTCTTT.

The chain joins TRBV20-1 to TRBJ2-1; D might be TRBD1 (6 bases). Trimming pared 5 bases from V and 5 bases from J, leaving 13 bases between. The CDR3 is 13 amino acids. The germline V gene encodes CDR1 DFQATT and CDR2 SNEGSKA (reference sequence). The CDR3 nucleotides read TGCAGTGCTTCAGGGGTTCCCGACAATGAGCAGTTCTTC. Translating it yields CSASGVPDNEQFF.

In this sample, this clonotype turned up many times. The CDR3 protein is CASSPLGQNTEAFF. CDR3 coding DNA: TGCGCCAGCAGCCCCCTTGGACAGAACACTGAAGCTTTCTTT. The chain carries TRBV5-1 and TRBJ1-1; possibly TRBD1 for D (5 bases). Trimming pared 4 bases from V and 1 base from J, leaving 11 bases between. Germline CDR1 is SGHRS and CDR2 is YFSETQ. The CDR3 is made up of 14 amino acids.

The chain has TRBV4-3 and TRBJ1-2; tentatively, D is TRBD1 (6 bases). V was shortened by 0 bases and J by 1 base, with 9 bases between the two germline ends. Germline V gene sequence: CDR1 LGHNA, CDR2 YSLEER. The CDR3 runs to 15 residues. The CDR3 here is CASSQDRGGNYGYTF. The CDR3 bases are TGCGCCAGCAGCCAAGATAGGGGGGGTAACTATGGCTACACCTTC.

The J gene is TRBJ2-5, the V gene TRBV20-1; 10 nucleotides line up with TRBD2. V shed 0 bases and J 10 bases; nucleotides not matched to a gene: 11. Germline V gene data show CDR1 as DFQATT and CDR2 as SNEGSKA (reference sequence). The CDR3 is made up of 15 amino acids. The CDR3 here is CSARELAGASVDQYF. The CDR3 bases are TGCAGTGCTAGAGAGCTAGCGGGGGCCTCAGTGGACCAGTACTTC.

The chain uses TRBV25-1 and TRBJ1-1; 10 bases map to TRBD1. The J segment lost 1 base and the V segment lost 8 bases, leaving 7 bases of the junction unmatched. This CDR3 is 15 amino acids long. Germline V gene lookup returns CDR1 MGHDK and CDR2 SYGVNS. Written as DNA, the CDR3 is TGTGCCAGCCTGCAGGACAGGGGGTGGAACACTGAAGCTTTCTTT. It translates to CASLQDRGWNTEAFF.

This clonotype was recorded many times. V and J are TRBV10-3 and TRBJ2-5; 15 bases fit TRBD2. The V gene's germline CDR1 is ENHRY and CDR2 SYGVKD. With 4 bases clipped from V and 5 bases from J, the junction kept 5 bases outside the gene matches. This CDR3 spans 16 amino acids. DNA of the CDR3: TGTGCCATCAGTGGATCCGGGACTAGCGGGGGGGAGACCCAGTACTTC. It specifies CAISGSGTSGGETQYF.

This clonotype was observed a few times. This chain links TRBV18 with TRBJ1-6; D gene unclear. V was cut by 3 bases and J by 7 bases, with 13 bases left in between. Germline V gene sequence: CDR1 KGHSH, CDR2 LQKENI. The CDR3 contains 15 residues. This chain's CDR3 is CASSPSARENSPLHF. The CDR3 DNA follows: TGTGCCAGCTCACCCTCCGCCCGGGAGAATTCACCCCTCCACTTT.

The rearrangement uses TRBV9 and TRBJ2-7; unclear D gene. Germline V lookup: CDR1 SGDLS, CDR2 YYNGEE. Trimming removed 4 bases from V and 0 bases from J, with 8 bases in between. There are 13 residues in the CDR3. The CDR3 here is CASSPRRSYEQYV. The CDR3 DNA reads TGTGCCAGCAGCCCCCGGCGCTCCTACGAGCAGTACGTC.

The V and J genes are TRBV9 and TRBJ1-2; D gene ambiguous. The V gene's germline CDR1 is SGDLS and CDR2 YYNGEE. Deletions cut 5 bases from V and 9 bases from J, with 14 bases between. The CDR3 is 12 residues long. The CDR3 DNA reads TGTGCCAGCAGTAGCCCCCGATGGAGCTACACCTTC. Translated, it gives CASSSPRWSYTF.